This TCR beta chain emerged from a study of T cells in Graves' hyperthyroidism and ophthalmopathy. Study outcomes and limitations: The model predicted ophthalmopathy a median roughly 6.3 months before onset.

Trimming took off 4 bases at V and 3 bases at J, with 16 bases between the two ends. The germline V gene has CDR1 MGHDK and CDR2 SYGVNS. This CDR3 region has 15 residues. Researchers amplified the TCR beta CDR3 regions from RNA transcripts. An initial round of RT-PCR targeting the TCR CDR3 relied on the HTBI primer set. Via MiXCR, TCRdb re-called the multiplex PCR reads, giving one row per CDR3 protein. The table records approximately 520,000 distinct CDR3 sequences, roughly a quarter of them present only once. In the case of this clonotype: Its antigen is not identified.

Sequencing was performed on blood. This receptor was obtained from a woman between 25 and 40 years old with Graves' ophthalmopathy. The J gene is TRBJ2-7, the V gene TRBV25-1; tentatively, D is TRBD2 (7 bases). The CDR3 DNA is TGTGCCAGCAGTGTCTCGGGGGGCGAAATCTACGAGCAGTACTTC. This gives the protein CASSVSGGEIYEQYF.